This record looks at one TCR beta chain sequence and its context. The antigen is unknown. Only CD45RO-negative cells positively selected for CCR7 counted as naive CD8 cells, so terminally differentiated effector memory CD45RA+ cells were excluded. This entry belongs to a study of shared clonotypes between healthy human individuals. General study points: Rarefaction showed sorted-subset sequencing was incomplete despite large depth.

V lost 4 bases, J lost 3 bases, and 17 bases lay in between. Germline lookup yields CDR1 SGHNT and CDR2 YYREEE (reference sequence). The CDR3 spans 15 residues. A deep-level run was used for the assay. This table comes from immunoSEQ multiplex PCR, and its TCRdb copy is limited to in-frame clones, with some not included. Here the sample spans roughly 810,000 clones, around 96% being singletons. Sequenced: naive CD8+ T cells sorted from blood. The J gene is TRBJ2-7, the V gene TRBV5-4; possible D gene TRBD2, 6 bases. The receptor was derived from a man aged 25-45 years in good health. The CDR3 DNA reads TGTGCCAGCAGCGCACCGGGAGTTCCAGACTACGAGCAGTACTTC. This codes for CASSAPGVPDYEQYF.